Listed below are T cell receptor beta chains from one sample, sequenced in a study of shared clonotypes between healthy human individuals. Profiling relied on immunoSEQ multiplex PCR, and the TCRdb table lists in-frame clones only, not all of them. Of fewer than 1.8 million clones listed, 98% were seen once; the top ten hold approximately 0.4%. The sequenced material came from naive CD4+ T cells sorted from blood. The receptors shown here come from a man younger than 40 in good health. The CDR3 runs from the conserved cysteine through the conserved F or W. The order of the fields is V gene, CDR3 protein.

v_call: TRBV18
cdr3_aa: CASSPLGSGETQYF

v_call: TRBV28
cdr3_aa: CASSLGTGIAGGPRKTDTQYF

v_call: TRBV9
cdr3_aa: CASSVKGSQNEKLFF

v_call: TRBV5-1
cdr3_aa: CASSTLGPSEQFF

v_call: TRBV5-6
cdr3_aa: CASSLGTEAFF

v_call: TRBV5-1
cdr3_aa: CASSPLDTRADTQYF

v_call: TRBV28
cdr3_aa: CASSLGKRTYNEQFF

v_call: TRBV5-1
cdr3_aa: CASTLRSGGGELFF

v_call: TRBV5-3
cdr3_aa: CASSRGEGQPQHF

v_call: TRBV27
cdr3_aa: CASRSSYEQYF

v_call: TRBV7-2
cdr3_aa: CASSGWSRETQYF

v_call: TRBV7-9
cdr3_aa: CASSTDLSSGNTIYF

v_call: TRBV5-1
cdr3_aa: CASSLHQRERNEQFF

v_call: TRBV30
cdr3_aa: CACFSGSGNEQYF

v_call: TRBV18
cdr3_aa: CASSPSRGEMQTGLSYNEQFF

v_call: TRBV11-2
cdr3_aa: CASSSGTGYYNEQFF

v_call: TRBV28
cdr3_aa: CASSIRATETQYF

v_call: TRBV29-1
cdr3_aa: CSVDMGREGTDTQYF

v_call: TRBV6-5
cdr3_aa: CASSYSDSSYEQYF

v_call: TRBV28
cdr3_aa: CASSKRTGELFF

v_call: TRBV28
cdr3_aa: CASSPLGGEQFF

v_call: TRBV28
cdr3_aa: CASSLKGRLVPHNEQFF

v_call: TRBV28
cdr3_aa: CASSLLRGANVLTF

v_call: TRBV9
cdr3_aa: CASSPFGPDINEKLFF

v_call: TRBV14
cdr3_aa: CASSRGGRDTDTQYF

v_call: TRBV5-6
cdr3_aa: CASADPRGPSTDTQYF

v_call: TRBV5-6
cdr3_aa: CASSFYRVSAGELFF

v_call: TRBV7-9
cdr3_aa: CASSLTPPRTAFHNEQFF

v_call: TRBV5-5
cdr3_aa: CASSLQDRGRSEQFF

v_call: TRBV27
cdr3_aa: CASSFSGLAGDTHTDTQYF

v_call: TRBV19
cdr3_aa: CASRGGGNSYEQYF

v_call: TRBV19
cdr3_aa: CASSISGQGSETQYF

v_call: TRBV27
cdr3_aa: CASSPSLAGGNTDTQYF

v_call: TRBV7-9
cdr3_aa: CASSPRRSSYNEQFF

v_call: TRBV9
cdr3_aa: CASSVVEAGTETQYF

v_call: TRBV5-4
cdr3_aa: CASRGGRTNTEAFF

v_call: TRBV21-1
cdr3_aa: CVLSRTGGTYEQYF

v_call: TRBV5-1
cdr3_aa: CASSSTTNTEAFF

v_call: TRBV18
cdr3_aa: CASSPRDRGISGSSYEQYF

v_call: TRBV5-1
cdr3_aa: CASSSHPTSGRVGEQYF

v_call: TRBV5-4
cdr3_aa: CASSLRDREETQYF

v_call: TRBV9
cdr3_aa: CASSPMGVEETQYF

v_call: TRBV2
cdr3_aa: CASSARTGTEQFF

v_call: TRBV5-1
cdr3_aa: CASSLSGVGFYGYTF

v_call: TRBV28
cdr3_aa: CASSFTQGFYNEQFF

v_call: TRBV19
cdr3_aa: CASSKRREGYTEAFF

v_call: TRBV5-1
cdr3_aa: CASSLWQGGVGDTQYF

v_call: TRBV7-8
cdr3_aa: CASSFSPKTSQLSYEQYF

v_call: TRBV9
cdr3_aa: CASSARGLADYEQYF

v_call: TRBV6-5
cdr3_aa: CASSSLLGGGYNEQFF

v_call: TRBV27
cdr3_aa: CASSLFPGVVEQYF

v_call: TRBV18
cdr3_aa: CASSPATSNEKLFF

v_call: TRBV28
cdr3_aa: CASRGQGVTGELFF

v_call: TRBV11-2
cdr3_aa: CASSLVPVATANYGYTF

v_call: TRBV5-3
cdr3_aa: CARNNRVILAQHF

v_call: TRBV11-2
cdr3_aa: CASSLVASGNTGELFF